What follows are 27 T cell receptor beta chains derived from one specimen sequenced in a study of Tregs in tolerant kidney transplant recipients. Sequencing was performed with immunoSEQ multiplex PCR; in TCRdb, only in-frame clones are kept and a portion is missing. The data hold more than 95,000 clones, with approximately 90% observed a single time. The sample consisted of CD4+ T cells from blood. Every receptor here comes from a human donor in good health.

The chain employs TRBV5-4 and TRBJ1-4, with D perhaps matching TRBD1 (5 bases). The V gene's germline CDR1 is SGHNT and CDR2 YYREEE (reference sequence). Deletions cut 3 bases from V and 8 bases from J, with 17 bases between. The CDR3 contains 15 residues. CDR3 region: CASSSRARGDEKLFF. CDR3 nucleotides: TGTGCCAGCAGCTCTCGGGCCCGTGGGGACGAAAAACTGTTTTTT. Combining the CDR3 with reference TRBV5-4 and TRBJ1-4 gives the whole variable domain ETGVTQSPTHLIKTRGQQVTLRCSSQSGHNTVSWYQQALGQGPQFIFQYYREEENGRGNFPPRFSGLQFPNYSSELNVNALELDDSALYLCASSSRARGDEKLFFGSGTQLSVL.

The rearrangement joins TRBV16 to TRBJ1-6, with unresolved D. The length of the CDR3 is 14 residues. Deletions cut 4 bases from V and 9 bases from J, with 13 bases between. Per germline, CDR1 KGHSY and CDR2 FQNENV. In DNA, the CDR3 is TGTGCCAGCAGCCGAACTATGGGCGGTTCACCCCTCCACTTT. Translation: CASSRTMGGSPLHF.

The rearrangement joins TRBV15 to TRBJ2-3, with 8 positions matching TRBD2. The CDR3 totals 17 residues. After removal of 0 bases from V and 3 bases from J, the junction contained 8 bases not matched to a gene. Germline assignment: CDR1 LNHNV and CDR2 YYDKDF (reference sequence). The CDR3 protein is CATSRDFIPGGTDTQYF. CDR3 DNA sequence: TGTGCCACCAGCAGAGACTTTATCCCGGGGGGGACAGATACGCAGTATTTT.

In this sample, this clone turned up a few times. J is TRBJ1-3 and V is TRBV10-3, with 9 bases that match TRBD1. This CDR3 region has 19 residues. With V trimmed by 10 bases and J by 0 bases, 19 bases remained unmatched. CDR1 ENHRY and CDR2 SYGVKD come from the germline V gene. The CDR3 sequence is CATRPTDRGLVISGNTIYF. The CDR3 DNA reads TGTGCCACCCGACCGACGGACAGGGGCCTTGTAATCTCTGGAAACACCATATATTTT.

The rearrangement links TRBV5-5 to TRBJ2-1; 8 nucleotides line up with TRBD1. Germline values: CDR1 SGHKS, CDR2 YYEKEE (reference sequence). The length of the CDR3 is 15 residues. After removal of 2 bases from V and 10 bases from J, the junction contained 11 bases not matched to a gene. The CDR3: CASSLVGTGPKEQFF. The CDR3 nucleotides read TGTGCCAGCAGCTTAGTTGGGACAGGTCCCAAAGAGCAGTTCTTC.

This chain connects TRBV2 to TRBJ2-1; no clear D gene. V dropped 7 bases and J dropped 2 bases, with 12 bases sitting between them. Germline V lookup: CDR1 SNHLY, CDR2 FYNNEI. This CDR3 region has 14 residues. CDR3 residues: CASKGDGTYNEQFF. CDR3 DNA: TGTGCCAGCAAGGGTGACGGAACCTACAATGAGCAGTTCTTC.

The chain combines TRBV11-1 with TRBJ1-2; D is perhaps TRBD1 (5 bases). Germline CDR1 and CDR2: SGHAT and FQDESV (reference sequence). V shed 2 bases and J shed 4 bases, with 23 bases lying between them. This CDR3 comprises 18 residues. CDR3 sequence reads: CASSLIIDRMIRFYGYTF. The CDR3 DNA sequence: TGTGCCAGCAGCTTAATTATTGACAGAATGATTCGCTTCTATGGCTACACCTTC.

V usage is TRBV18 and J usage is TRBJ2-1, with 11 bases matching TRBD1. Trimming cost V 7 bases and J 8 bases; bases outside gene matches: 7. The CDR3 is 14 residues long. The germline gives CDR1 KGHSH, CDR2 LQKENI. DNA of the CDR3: TGTGCCAGCTTCCGGACAGGGGGCAAGGATGAGCAGTTCTTC. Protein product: CASFRTGGKDEQFF.

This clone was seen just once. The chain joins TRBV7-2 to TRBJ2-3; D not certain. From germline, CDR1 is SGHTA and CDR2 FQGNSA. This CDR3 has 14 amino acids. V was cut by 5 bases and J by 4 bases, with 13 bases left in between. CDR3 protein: CASSLSWGPDTQYF. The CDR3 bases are TGTGCCAGCAGCCTGAGTTGGGGTCCAGATACGCAGTATTTT.

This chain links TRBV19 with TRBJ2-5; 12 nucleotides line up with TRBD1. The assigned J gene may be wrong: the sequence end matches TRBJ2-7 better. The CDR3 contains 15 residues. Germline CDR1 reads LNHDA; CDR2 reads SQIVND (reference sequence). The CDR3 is CASSMGTGGTYEQYF. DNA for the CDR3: TGTGCCAGTAGTATGGGGACAGGGGGCACCTACGAGCAGTACTTC.

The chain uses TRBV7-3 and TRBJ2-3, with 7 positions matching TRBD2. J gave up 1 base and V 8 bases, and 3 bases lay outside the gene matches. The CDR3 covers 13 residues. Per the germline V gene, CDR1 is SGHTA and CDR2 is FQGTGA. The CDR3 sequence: CASQAGGTDTQYF. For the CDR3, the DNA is TGTGCCAGCCAGGCGGGGGGCACAGATACGCAGTATTTT. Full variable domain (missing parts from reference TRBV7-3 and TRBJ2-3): GAGVSQTPSNKVTEKGKYVELRCDPISGHTALYWYRQSLGQGPEFLIYFQGTGAADDSGLPNDRFFAVRPEGSVSTLKIQRTERGDSAVYLCASQAGGTDTQYFGPGTRLTVL.

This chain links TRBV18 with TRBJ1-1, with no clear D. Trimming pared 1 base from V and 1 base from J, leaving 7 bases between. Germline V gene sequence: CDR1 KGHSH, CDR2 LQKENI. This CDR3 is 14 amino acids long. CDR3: CASSPQGTNTEAFF. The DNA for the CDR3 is TGTGCCAGCTCACCACAGGGTACGAACACTGAAGCTTTCTTT.

The CDR3 region has the DNA TGTGCCAGCAGCCAATCCGTTTTAGGGGGCTACACCTTC. Amino acids: CASSQSVLGGYTF. V and J are TRBV14 and TRBJ1-2; D is undetermined. CDR3 length: 13 residues. Germline CDR1 is SGHDN and CDR2 is FVKESK. V lost 2 bases and J 8 bases, leaving 12 bases between the germline ends. The full variable domain, its missing parts supplied by reference TRBV14 and TRBJ1-2, is EAGVTQFPSHSVIEKGQTVTLRCDPISGHDNLYWYRRVMGKEIKFLLHFVKESKQDESGMPNNRFLAERTGGTYSTLKVQPAELEDSGVYFCASSQSVLGGYTFGSGTRLTVV.

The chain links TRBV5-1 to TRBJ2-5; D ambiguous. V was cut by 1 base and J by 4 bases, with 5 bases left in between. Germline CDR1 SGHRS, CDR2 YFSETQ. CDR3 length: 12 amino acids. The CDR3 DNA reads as TGCGCCAGCAGCTTGTCTCGAGAGACCCAGTACTTC. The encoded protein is CASSLSRETQYF. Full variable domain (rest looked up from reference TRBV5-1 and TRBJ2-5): KAGVTQTPRYLIKTRGQQVTLSCSPISGHRSVSWYQQTPGQGLQFLFEYFSETQRNKGNFPGRFSGRQFSNSRSEMNVSTLELGDSALYLCASSLSRETQYFGPGTRLLVL.

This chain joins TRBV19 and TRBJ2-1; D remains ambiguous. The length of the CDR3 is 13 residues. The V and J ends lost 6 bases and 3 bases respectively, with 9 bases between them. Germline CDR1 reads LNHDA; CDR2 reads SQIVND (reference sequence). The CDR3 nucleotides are TGTGCCAGTAGCGGAGCGAACTACAATGAGCAGTTCTTC. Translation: CASSGANYNEQFF.

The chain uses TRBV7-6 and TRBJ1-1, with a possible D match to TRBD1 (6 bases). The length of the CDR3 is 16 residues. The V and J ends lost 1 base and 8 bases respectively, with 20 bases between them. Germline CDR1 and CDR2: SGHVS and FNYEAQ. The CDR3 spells CASSLVAQGRGLEAFF. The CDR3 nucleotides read TGTGCCAGCAGCTTAGTAGCACAGGGACGAGGGTTGGAAGCTTTCTTT.

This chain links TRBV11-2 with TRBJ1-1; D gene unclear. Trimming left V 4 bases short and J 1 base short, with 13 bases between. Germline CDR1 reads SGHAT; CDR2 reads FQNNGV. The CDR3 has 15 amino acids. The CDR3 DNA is TGTGCCAGCAGCTGGACGGCACGGACGAACACTGAAGCTTTCTTT. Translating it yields CASSWTARTNTEAFF.

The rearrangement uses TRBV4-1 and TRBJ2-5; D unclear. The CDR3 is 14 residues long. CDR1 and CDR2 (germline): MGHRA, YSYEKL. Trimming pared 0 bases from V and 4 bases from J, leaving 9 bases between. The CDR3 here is CASSQDNRAETQYF. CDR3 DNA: TGCGCCAGCAGCCAAGATAATAGGGCAGAGACCCAGTACTTC.

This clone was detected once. The CDR3 loop reads CASSSNPDRGRNEKLFF. The CDR3 DNA sequence: TGCGCCAGCAGCTCGAACCCGGACAGGGGAAGGAATGAAAAACTGTTTTTT. V usage is TRBV5-1 and J usage is TRBJ1-4, with 9 bases identical to TRBD1. After removal of 3 bases from V and 5 bases from J, the junction contained 11 bases not matched to a gene. This CDR3 region has 17 residues. CDR1 and CDR2 (germline): SGHRS, YFSETQ.

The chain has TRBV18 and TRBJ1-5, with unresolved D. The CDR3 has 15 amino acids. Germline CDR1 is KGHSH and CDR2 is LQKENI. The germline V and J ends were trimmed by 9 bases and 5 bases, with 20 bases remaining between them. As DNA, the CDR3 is TGTGCCAGTTCGATATCGTGGCAGGAACATCAGCCCCAGCATTTT. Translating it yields CASSISWQEHQPQHF.

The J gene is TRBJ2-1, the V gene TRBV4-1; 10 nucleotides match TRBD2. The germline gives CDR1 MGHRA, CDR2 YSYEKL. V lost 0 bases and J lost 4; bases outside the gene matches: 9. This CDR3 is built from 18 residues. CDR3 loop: CASSQDLIGLADYNEQFF. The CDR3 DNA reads TGCGCCAGCAGCCAAGACTTAATAGGACTAGCGGATTACAATGAGCAGTTCTTC.

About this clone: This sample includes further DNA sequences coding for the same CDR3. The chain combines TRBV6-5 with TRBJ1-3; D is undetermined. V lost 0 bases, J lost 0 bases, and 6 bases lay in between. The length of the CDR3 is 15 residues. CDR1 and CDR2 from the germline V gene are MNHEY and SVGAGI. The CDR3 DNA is TGTGCCAGCAGTTACTCTGAGAGCTCTGGAAACACCATATATTTT. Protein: CASSYSESSGNTIYF.

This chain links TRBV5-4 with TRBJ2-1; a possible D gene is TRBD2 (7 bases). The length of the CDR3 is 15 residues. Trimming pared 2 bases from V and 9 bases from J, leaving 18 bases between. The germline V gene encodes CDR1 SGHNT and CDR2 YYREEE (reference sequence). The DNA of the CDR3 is TGTGCCAGCAGCTTTGAGGGGGGGGTCCAGGGTGAGCAGTTCTTC. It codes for CASSFEGGVQGEQFF.

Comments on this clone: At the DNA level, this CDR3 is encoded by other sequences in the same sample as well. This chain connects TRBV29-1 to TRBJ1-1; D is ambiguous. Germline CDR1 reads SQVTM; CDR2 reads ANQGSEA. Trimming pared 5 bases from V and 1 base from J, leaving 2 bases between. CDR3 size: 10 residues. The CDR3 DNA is TGCAGCGTTCAGAACACTGAAGCTTTCTTT. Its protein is CSVQNTEAFF.

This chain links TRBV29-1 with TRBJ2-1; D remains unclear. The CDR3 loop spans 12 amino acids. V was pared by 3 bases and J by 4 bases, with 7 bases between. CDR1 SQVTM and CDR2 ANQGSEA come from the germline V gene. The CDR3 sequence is CSVEVSYNEQFF. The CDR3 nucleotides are TGCAGCGTTGAGGTGTCATACAATGAGCAGTTCTTC.

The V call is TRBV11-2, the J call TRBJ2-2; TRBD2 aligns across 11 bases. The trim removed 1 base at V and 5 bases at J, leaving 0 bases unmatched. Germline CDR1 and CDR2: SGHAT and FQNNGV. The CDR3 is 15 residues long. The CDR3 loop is CASSLGLAGTGELFF. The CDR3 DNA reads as TGTGCCAGCAGCTTAGGACTAGCGGGAACCGGGGAGCTGTTTTTT.

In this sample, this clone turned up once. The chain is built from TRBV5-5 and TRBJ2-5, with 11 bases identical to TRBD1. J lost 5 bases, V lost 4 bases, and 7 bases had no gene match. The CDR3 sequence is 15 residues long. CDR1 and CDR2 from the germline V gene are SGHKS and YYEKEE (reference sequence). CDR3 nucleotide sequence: TGTGCCAGCAGCCTCGGACAGGGGGCATGGGAGACCCAGTACTTC. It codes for CASSLGQGAWETQYF.